The rows below give T cell receptor beta chains drawn from one sample of a study of immune evolution from preneoplasia to lung adenocarcinoma. Sequenced by immunoSEQ multiplex PCR; TCRdb stores in-frame clones only, minus some. The repertoire consists of about 6,400 clones, with roughly 84% occurring once and the leading ten covering about 5.8%. Specimen: FFPE minimally invasive lung adenocarcinoma tissue. All receptors come from a person aged 45 to 69 with lung adenocarcinoma. The CDR3 runs from the conserved cysteine through the conserved F or W. A D gene is named only where the DNA matches it firmly. Clone size appears in some rows only: once, few, many, or a class for an expanded clone.

>TRBV4-3|-|few|TRBJ2-2
CASSGSSGTGELFF
TGCGCCAGCAGCGGAAGCTCGGGCACCGGGGAGCTGTTTTTT
>TRBV18|-|-|TRBJ2-7
CASSPDSYYEQYF
TGTGCCAGCTCACCGGACAGCTACTACGAGCAGTACTTC
>TRBV30|-|-|TRBJ1-6
CAWSGQEYNSPLHF
TGTGCCTGGAGTGGACAAGAGTATAATTCACCCCTCCACTTT
>TRBV18|-|-|TRBJ2-5
CASSQNSGWEETQYF
TGTGCCAGCTCACAAAATAGCGGTTGGGAAGAGACCCAGTACTTC
>TRBV28|TRBD1|few|TRBJ2-3
CASTSPRDSYLGTDTQYF
TGTGCCAGCACATCTCCTCGGGACAGTTACTTGGGGACAGATACGCAGTATTTT
>TRBV2|-|-|TRBJ1-1
CASRRVTDMNTEAFF
TGTGCCAGCAGGAGGGTGACGGACATGAACACTGAAGCTTTCTTT
>TRBV9|TRBD1|-|TRBJ2-7
CASSVATGQGTEQYF
TGTGCCAGCAGCGTAGCTACGGGACAGGGCACTGAGCAGTACTTC
>TRBV5-6|-|-|TRBJ2-7
CASTFGPVGYEQYF
TGTGCCAGCACCTTTGGGCCGGTGGGCTACGAGCAGTACTTC
>TRBV7-3|-|-|TRBJ2-6
CASSPLAGANVLTF
TGTGCCAGCAGCCCTTTGGCTGGGGCCAACGTCCTGACTTTC
>TRBV6-6|-|-|TRBJ1-6
CASSLQGLNSPLHF
TGTGCCAGCAGTTTACAGGGACTAAATTCACCCCTCCACTTT
>TRBV2|-|-|TRBJ1-4
CASTWSLNEKLFF
TGTGCCAGCACTTGGAGCCTTAATGAAAAACTGTTTTTT
>TRBV28|-|-|TRBJ2-2
CASTPGSHDGELFF
TGTGCCAGCACCCCAGGGAGTCACGACGGGGAGCTGTTTTTT
>TRBV27|-|-|TRBJ2-1
CASSYRVNEQFF
TGTGCCAGCAGTTATCGGGTAAATGAGCAGTTCTTC
>TRBV7-9|-|-|TRBJ1-1
CASSRQGGNTEAFF
TGTGCCAGCAGCCGCCAGGGCGGGAACACTGAAGCTTTCTTT
>TRBV5-5|-|-|TRBJ2-3
CASSVAGDTQYF
TGTGCCAGCAGCGTGGCCGGGGATACGCAGTATTTT
>TRBV6-1|-|-|TRBJ1-2
CATTERGGNYGYTF
TGTGCCACAACCGAGAGAGGGGGTAACTATGGCTACACCTTC
>TRBV2|-|-|TRBJ2-7
CASSGDAAYEQYF
TGTGCCAGCAGCGGCGACGCGGCCTACGAGCAGTACTTC
>TRBV7-2|-|few|TRBJ2-7
CASSPGNGVGYEQYF
TGTGCCAGCAGCCCCGGTAATGGGGTTGGCTACGAGCAGTACTTC
>TRBV6-1|-|-|TRBJ2-1
CASQTTSSYNEQFF
TGTGCCAGCCAGACTACTAGCTCCTACAATGAGCAGTTCTTC
>TRBV2|TRBD2|-|TRBJ2-3
CASSEALAGITDTQYF
TGTGCCAGCAGCGAGGCTCTAGCGGGAATTACAGATACGCAGTATTTT
>TRBV27|-|-|TRBJ1-5
CASSSRPLWGNQPQHF
TGTGCCAGCAGTTCCCGGCCATTATGGGGCAATCAGCCCCAGCATTTT
>TRBV6-6|TRBD2|once|TRBJ2-7
CASSYSTSGTREQYF
TGTGCCAGCAGTTACTCGACTAGCGGGACTCGCGAGCAGTACTTC